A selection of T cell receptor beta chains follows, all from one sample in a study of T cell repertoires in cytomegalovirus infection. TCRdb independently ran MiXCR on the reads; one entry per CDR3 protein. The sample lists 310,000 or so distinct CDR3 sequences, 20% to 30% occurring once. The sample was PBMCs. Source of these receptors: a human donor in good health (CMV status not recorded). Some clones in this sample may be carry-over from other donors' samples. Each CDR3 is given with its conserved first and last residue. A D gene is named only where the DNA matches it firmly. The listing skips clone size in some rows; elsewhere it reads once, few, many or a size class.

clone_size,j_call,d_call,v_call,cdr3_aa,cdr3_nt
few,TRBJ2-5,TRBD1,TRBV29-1,CSGGGQGETQYF,TGCAGCGGAGGGGGACAGGGAGAGACCCAGTACTTC
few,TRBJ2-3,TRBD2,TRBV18,CASSPGLVGTDTQYF,TGTGCCAGCTCACCAGGACTAGTGGGCACAGATACGCAGTATTTT
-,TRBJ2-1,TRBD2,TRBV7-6,CASSLSSGGTYNEQFF,TGTGCCAGCAGCCTTAGCTCGGGGGGAACCTACAATGAGCAGTTCTTC
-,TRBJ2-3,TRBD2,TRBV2,CASSGLAGGGTQYF,TGTGCCAGCAGTGGACTAGCGGGGGGGGGTACGCAGTATTTT
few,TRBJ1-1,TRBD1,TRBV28,CASSFPGQGRPEAFF,TGTGCCAGCAGCTTCCCCGGACAGGGCCGCCCTGAAGCTTTCTTT
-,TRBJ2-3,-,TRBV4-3,CASSQHTGTRGVDTQYF,TGCGCCAGCAGCCAGCACACCGGGACCCGAGGGGTGGATACGCAGTATTTT
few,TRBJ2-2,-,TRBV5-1,CASSFTRGNTGELFF,TGCGCCAGCAGCTTTACGCGGGGGAACACCGGGGAGCTGTTTTTT
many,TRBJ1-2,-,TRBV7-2,CASNVGPRGMGANYGYTF,TGTGCCAGCAACGTGGGGCCAAGGGGAATGGGTGCTAACTATGGCTACACCTTC
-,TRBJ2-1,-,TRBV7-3,CASSPPGLSLDEQFF,TGTGCCAGCAGCCCCCCGGGACTGTCTCTCGATGAGCAGTTCTTC
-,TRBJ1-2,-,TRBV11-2,CASSSRTVNYGYTF,TGTGCCAGCAGCTCCAGGACAGTTAACTATGGCTACACCTTC
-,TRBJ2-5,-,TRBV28,CASTLGLVGGQETQYF,TGTGCCAGCACCTTGGGGCTAGTTGGTGGGCAAGAGACCCAGTACTTC
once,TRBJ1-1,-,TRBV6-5,CASSRRYTEAFF,TGTGCCAGCTCCCGCCGCTACACTGAAGCTTTCTTT
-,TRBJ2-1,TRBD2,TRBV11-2,CASSLYSGVRNEQFF,TGTGCCAGCAGCTTGTATAGCGGGGTCAGGAATGAGCAGTTCTTC
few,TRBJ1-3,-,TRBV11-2,CASSLGGASGNTIYF,TGTGCCAGCAGCTTAGGTGGAGCCTCTGGAAACACCATATATTTT
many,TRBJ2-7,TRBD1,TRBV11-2,CASSPRTGTIYGQYF,TGTGCCAGCAGCCCTAGGACAGGGACCATCTACGGACAGTACTTC
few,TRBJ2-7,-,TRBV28,CASSPRVREQYF,TGTGCCAGCAGTCCCAGGGTCCGGGAGCAGTACTTC
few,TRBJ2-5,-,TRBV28,CASSLHSVQETQYF,TGTGCCAGCAGTCTACATTCCGTGCAAGAGACCCAGTACTTC
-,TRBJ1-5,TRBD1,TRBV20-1,CSARGQGGNQPQHF,TGCAGTGCAAGGGGACAGGGTGGCAATCAGCCCCAGCATTTT
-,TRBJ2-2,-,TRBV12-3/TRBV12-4,CASRAEGTGELFF,TGTGCCAGCAGAGCGGAGGGGACCGGGGAGCTGTTTTTT
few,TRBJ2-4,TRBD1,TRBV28,CASSSGTVLAKNIQYF,TGTGCCAGCAGTTCCGGGACAGTTTTAGCCAAAAACATTCAGTACTTC
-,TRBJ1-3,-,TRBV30,CAWSVRPISGNTIYF,TGTGCCTGGAGTGTACGACCCATCTCTGGAAACACCATATATTTT
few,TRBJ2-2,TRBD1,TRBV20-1,CSASRTGGNTGELFF,TGCAGTGCTTCGAGGACAGGGGGGAACACCGGGGAGCTGTTTTTT
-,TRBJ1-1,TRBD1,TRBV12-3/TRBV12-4,CASSPQGSNTEAFF,TGTGCCAGCAGTCCACAGGGGTCGAACACTGAAGCTTTCTTT
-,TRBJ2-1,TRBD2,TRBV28,CASSLLAGFYNEQFF,TGTGCCAGCAGTTTATTAGCGGGATTCTACAATGAGCAGTTCTTC
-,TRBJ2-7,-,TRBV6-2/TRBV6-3,CASSYPPWGAAYEQYF,TGTGCCAGCAGTTACCCGCCGTGGGGGGCCGCCTACGAGCAGTACTTC
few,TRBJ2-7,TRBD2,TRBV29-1,CSVEVGSIAGSYEQYF,TGCAGCGTTGAAGTGGGGAGTATAGCGGGTTCCTACGAGCAGTACTTC
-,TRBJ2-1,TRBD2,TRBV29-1,CSVPGLAGLAGEQFF,TGCAGCGTCCCCGGACTAGCAGGCCTTGCGGGGGAGCAGTTCTTC
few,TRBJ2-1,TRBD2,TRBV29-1,CSVRLAGGLFASYNEQFF,TGCAGCGTTCGACTAGCGGGAGGACTTTTCGCGTCCTACAATGAGCAGTTCTTC
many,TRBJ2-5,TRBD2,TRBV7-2,CASSLTSGAAQYF,TGTGCCAGCAGCTTAACTAGCGGGGCGGCCCAGTACTTC
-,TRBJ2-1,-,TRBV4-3,CASSPKSKGHIFNEQFF,TGCGCCAGCAGCCCCAAGTCAAAGGGCCACATATTCAATGAGCAGTTCTTC
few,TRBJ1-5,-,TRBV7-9,CASSLSGDPRPQHF,TGTGCCAGCAGCTTAAGCGGCGACCCAAGGCCCCAGCATTTT
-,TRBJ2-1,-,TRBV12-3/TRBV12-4,CASSLPRKGPGYNEQFF,TGTGCCAGCAGTTTGCCCAGGAAGGGCCCGGGGTACAATGAGCAGTTCTTC
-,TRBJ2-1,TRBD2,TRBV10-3,CAIKRGTSGGGEQFF,TGTGCCATCAAACGTGGGACTAGCGGGGGCGGCGAGCAGTTCTTC
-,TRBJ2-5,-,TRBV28,CASRRSVGEETQYF,TGTGCCAGCAGAAGGTCGGTTGGGGAGGAGACCCAGTACTTC
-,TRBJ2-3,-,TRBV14,CASSQDFTFTDTQYF,TGTGCCAGCAGCCAAGATTTCACATTCACAGATACGCAGTATTTT
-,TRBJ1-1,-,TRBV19,CASKQGPATEAFF,TGTGCCAGTAAGCAGGGTCCGGCCACTGAAGCTTTCTTT
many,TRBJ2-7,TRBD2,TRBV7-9,CASSFWTSGRREYEQYF,TGTGCCAGCAGCTTTTGGACTAGCGGGAGGAGGGAATACGAGCAGTACTTC
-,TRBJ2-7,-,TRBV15,CATSRVGQFYEQYF,TGTGCCACCAGCAGAGTAGGCCAGTTCTACGAGCAGTACTTC
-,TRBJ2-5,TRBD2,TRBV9,CASQRGNGETQYF,TGTGCCAGCCAGCGGGGGAATGGAGAGACCCAGTACTTC